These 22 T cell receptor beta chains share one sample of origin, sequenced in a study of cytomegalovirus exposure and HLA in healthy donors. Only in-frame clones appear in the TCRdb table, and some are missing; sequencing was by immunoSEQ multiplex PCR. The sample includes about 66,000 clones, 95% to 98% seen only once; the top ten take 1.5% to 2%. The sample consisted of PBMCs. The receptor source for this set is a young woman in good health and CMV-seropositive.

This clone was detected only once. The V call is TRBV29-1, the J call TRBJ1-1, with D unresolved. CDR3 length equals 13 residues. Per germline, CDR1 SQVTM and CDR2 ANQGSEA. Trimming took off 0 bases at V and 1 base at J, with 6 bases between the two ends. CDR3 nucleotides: TGCAGCGTTGAAGAGGCTGCGAACACTGAAGCTTTCTTT. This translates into CSVEEAANTEAFF.

The CDR3, as DNA: TGTGCCAGCAGTCCCCCAGAGAACACTGAAGCTTTCTTT. Residues: CASSPPENTEAFF. The chain is built from TRBV28 and TRBJ1-1; D call uncertain. Trimming left V 5 bases short and J 1 base short, with 8 bases between. The CDR3 covers 13 residues. Germline CDR1 is MDHEN and CDR2 is SYDVKM.

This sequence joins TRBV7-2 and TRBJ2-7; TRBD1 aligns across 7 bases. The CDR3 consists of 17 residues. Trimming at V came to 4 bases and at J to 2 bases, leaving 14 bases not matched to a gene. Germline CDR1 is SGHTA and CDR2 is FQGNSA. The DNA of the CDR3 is TGTGCCAGCAGCTCGCGATCCGAGGACAGGCCTACCTACGAGCAGTACTTC. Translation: CASSSRSEDRPTYEQYF. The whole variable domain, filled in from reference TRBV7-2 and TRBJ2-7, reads GAGVSQSPSNKVTEKGKDVELRCDPISGHTALYWYRQSLGQGLEFLIYFQGNSAPDKSGLPSDRFSAERTGGSVSTLTIQRTQQEDSAVYLCASSSRSEDRPTYEQYFGPGTRLTVT.

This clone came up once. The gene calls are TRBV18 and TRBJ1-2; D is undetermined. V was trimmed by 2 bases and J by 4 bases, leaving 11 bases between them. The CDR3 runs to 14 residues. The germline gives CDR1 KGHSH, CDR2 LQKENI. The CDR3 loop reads CASSPMGFGYGYTF. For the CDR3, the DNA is TGTGCCAGCTCACCAATGGGCTTCGGCTATGGCTACACCTTC.

CDR3 nucleotides: TGTGCCAGCAGCCCTCAGACCGGGGAGCTGTTTTTT. Translation gives CASSPQTGELFF. The chain has TRBV5-4 and TRBJ2-2; D unresolved. The CDR3 extends over 12 amino acids. V gave up 4 bases and J gave up 5 bases, with 6 bases separating them. The germline gives CDR1 SGHNT, CDR2 YYREEE (reference sequence).

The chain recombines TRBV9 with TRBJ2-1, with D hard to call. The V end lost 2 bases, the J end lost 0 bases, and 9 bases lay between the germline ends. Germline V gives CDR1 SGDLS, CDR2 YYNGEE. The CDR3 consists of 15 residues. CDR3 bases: TGTGCCAGCAGCGTGCTGGGCAGCTCCTACAATGAGCAGTTCTTC. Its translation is CASSVLGSSYNEQFF. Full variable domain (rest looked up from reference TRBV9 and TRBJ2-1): DSGVTQTPKHLITATGQRVTLRCSPRSGDLSVYWYQQSLDQGLQFLIQYYNGEERAKGNILERFSAQQFPDLHSELNLSSLELGDSALYFCASSVLGSSYNEQFFGPGTRLTVL.

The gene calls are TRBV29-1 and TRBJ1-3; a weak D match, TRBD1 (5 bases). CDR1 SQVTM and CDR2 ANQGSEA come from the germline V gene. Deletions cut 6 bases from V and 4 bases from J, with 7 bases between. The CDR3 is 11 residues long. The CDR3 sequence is CSVPGGNTIYF. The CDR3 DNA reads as TGCAGCGTGCCAGGGGGAAACACCATATATTTT.

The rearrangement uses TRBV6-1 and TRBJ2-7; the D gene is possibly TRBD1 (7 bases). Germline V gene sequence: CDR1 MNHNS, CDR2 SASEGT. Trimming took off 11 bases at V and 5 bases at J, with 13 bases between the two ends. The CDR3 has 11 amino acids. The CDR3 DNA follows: TGTGCCGTGAGCAGGGGGGACGAGCAGTACTTC. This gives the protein CAVSRGDEQYF.

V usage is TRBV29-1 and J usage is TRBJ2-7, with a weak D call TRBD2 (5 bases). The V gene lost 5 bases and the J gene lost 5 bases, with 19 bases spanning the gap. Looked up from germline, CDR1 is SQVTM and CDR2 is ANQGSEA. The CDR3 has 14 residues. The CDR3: CSVPIGLSPDEQYF. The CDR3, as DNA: TGCAGCGTTCCTATAGGACTGAGTCCCGACGAGCAGTACTTC.

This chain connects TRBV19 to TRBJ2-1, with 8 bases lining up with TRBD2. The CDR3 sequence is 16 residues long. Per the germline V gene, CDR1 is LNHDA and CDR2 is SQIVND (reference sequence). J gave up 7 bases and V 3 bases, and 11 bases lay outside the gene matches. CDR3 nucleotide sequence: TGTGCCAGTAGTATCCCCTTTCGGGAGGGCCGGAATGAGCAGTTCTTC. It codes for CASSIPFREGRNEQFF.

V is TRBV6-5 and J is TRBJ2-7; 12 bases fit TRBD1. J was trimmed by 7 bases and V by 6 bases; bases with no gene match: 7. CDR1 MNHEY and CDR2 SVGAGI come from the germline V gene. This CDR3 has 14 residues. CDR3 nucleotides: TGTGCCAGCAGGTCCGGGACAGGGGGCCGGGAGCAGTACTTC. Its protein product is CASRSGTGGREQYF.

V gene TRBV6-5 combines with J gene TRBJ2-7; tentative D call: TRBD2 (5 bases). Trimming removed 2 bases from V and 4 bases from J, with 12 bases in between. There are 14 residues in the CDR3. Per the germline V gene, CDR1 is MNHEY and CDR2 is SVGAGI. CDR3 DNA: TGTGCCAGCAGTTACGACCCACTAGGGTACGAGCAGTACTTC. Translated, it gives CASSYDPLGYEQYF.

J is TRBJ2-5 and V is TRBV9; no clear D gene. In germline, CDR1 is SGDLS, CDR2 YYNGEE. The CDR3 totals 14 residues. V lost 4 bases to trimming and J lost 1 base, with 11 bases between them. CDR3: CASSPPRGQETQYF. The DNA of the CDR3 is TGTGCCAGCAGCCCCCCCCGAGGCCAAGAGACCCAGTACTTC.

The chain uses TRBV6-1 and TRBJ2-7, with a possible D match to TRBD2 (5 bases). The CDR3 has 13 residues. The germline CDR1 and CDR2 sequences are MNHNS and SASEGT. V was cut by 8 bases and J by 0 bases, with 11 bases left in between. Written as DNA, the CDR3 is TGTGCCAGCGAGGGTTCGAGCTCCTACGAGCAGTACTTC. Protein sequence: CASEGSSSYEQYF.

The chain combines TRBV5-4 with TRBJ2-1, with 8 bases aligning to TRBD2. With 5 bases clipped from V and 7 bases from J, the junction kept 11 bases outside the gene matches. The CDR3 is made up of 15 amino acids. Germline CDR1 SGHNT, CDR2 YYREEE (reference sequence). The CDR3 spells CASRSPGLGGNEQFF. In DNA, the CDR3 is TGTGCCAGCAGGTCCCCGGGACTAGGGGGAAATGAGCAGTTCTTC.

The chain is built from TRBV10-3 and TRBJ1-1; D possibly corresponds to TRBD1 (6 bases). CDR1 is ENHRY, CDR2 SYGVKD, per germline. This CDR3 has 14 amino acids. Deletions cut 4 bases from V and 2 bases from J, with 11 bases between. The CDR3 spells CAISGGRGNTEAFF. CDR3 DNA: TGTGCCATCAGTGGGGGCAGGGGAAACACTGAAGCTTTCTTT.

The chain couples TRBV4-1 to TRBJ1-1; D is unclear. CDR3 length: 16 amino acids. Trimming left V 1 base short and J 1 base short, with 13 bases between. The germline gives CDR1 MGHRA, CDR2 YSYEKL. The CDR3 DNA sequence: TGCGCCAGCAGCCAAGCCCCAGGTCACACGAACACTGAAGCTTTCTTT. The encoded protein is CASSQAPGHTNTEAFF.

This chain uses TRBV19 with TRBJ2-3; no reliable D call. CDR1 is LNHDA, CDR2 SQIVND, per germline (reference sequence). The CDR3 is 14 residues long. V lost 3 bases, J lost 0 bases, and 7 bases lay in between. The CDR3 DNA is TGTGCCAGTAGTATTCGCGGTAGCACAGATACGCAGTATTTT. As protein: CASSIRGSTDTQYF.

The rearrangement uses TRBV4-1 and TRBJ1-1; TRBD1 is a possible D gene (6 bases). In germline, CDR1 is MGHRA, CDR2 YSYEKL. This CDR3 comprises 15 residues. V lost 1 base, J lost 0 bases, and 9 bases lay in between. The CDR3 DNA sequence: TGCGCCAGCAGCCAAGGGGGGCTTTTGAACACTGAAGCTTTCTTT. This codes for CASSQGGLLNTEAFF.

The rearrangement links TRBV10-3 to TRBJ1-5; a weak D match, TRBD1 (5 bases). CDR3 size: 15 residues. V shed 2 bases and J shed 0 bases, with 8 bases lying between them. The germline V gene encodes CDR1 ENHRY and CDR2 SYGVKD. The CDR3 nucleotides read TGTGCCATCAGTGAGCGGCAGGGTAGCAATCAGCCCCAGCATTTT. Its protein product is CAISERQGSNQPQHF.

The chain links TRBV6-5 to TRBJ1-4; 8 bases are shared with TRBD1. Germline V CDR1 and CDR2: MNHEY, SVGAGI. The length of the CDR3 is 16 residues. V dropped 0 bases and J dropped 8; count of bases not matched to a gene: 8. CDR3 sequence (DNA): TGTGCCAGCAGTTACTCGCGTACAGGGGGTGGAGAAAAACTGTTTTTT. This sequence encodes CASSYSRTGGGEKLFF.

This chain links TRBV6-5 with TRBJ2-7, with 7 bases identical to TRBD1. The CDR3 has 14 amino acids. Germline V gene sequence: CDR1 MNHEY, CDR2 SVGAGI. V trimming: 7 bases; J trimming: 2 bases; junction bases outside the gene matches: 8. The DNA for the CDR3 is TGTGCCAGCATTGCCACAGGGGATCCCTACGAGCAGTACTTC. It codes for CASIATGDPYEQYF.